Shown below are 16 T cell receptor beta chains from a single sample sequenced in a study of blood T cells in healthy people across ages. The use of a sample-barcoded 5' primer and a J-beta primer mix characterized a second PCR of about 7 to 12 cycles. TCRdb re-called the 5' RACE reads through MiXCR, storing one row per CDR3 protein. Of about 930,000 distinct CDR3 sequences in the sample, 25% to 35% were seen once. The same data also contributed to another study, on T cells of mothers and their children.

What was sequenced was blood. The receptors were gathered from a woman aged 40 to 50 in good health.

The sample holds many counts of this clonotype. The V call is TRBV7-2, the J call TRBJ2-1; 8 bases are shared with TRBD2. The CDR3 totals 15 residues. Looked up from germline, CDR1 is SGHTA and CDR2 is FQGNSA. J was trimmed by 8 bases and V by 6 bases; bases with no gene match: 12. CDR3 region: CASRSRLAGGYEQFF. The CDR3 DNA reads TGTGCCAGCAGGTCTAGGCTCGCGGGGGGCTATGAGCAGTTCTTC.

V and J are TRBV12-3 or TRBV12-4 and TRBJ1-1; maybe TRBD1 (5 bases). CDR3 length: 12 amino acids. Trimming took 2 bases from V and 7 from J, leaving 8 bases between them. CDR3 residues: CASSLPQVEAFF. The CDR3 DNA sequence: TGTGCCAGCAGTTTACCACAGGTTGAAGCTTTCTTT.

This clonotype has more than one count but fewer than ten. The V call is TRBV9, the J call TRBJ1-2, with 8 bases matching TRBD1. The germline V gene has CDR1 SGDLS and CDR2 YYNGEE. With 3 bases clipped from V and 7 bases from J, the junction kept 5 bases outside the gene matches. The CDR3 has 13 amino acids. CDR3 residues: CASSADRGAGYTF. The DNA of the CDR3 is TGTGCCAGCAGCGCCGACAGGGGAGCTGGCTACACCTTC.

This clonotype was counted between two and nine times. V usage is TRBV5-5 and J usage is TRBJ1-1; D gene ambiguous. Germline V gene lookup returns CDR1 SGHKS and CDR2 YYEKEE (reference sequence). CDR3 length equals 16 residues. V was clipped by 4 bases and J by 0 bases, with 16 bases between them. This chain's CDR3 is CASSPGWRRLNTEAFF. CDR3 DNA sequence: TGTGCCAGCAGCCCGGGTTGGAGAAGACTGAACACTGAAGCTTTCTTT.

Notes on this clonotype: A much more abundant neighbour one base away suggests this may be a read error. The chain has TRBV10-3 and TRBJ2-1; no reliable D call. The CDR3 has 12 amino acids. CDR1 and CDR2 from the germline V gene are ENHRY and SYGVKD. CDR3 nucleotide sequence: TGTGCCGTCAGTGAGGAATCCGATGAGCAGTTCTTC. Its protein is CAVSEESDEQFF.

The chain employs TRBV20-1 and TRBJ2-3; no clear D. The CDR3 runs to 12 residues. The V gene lost 3 bases and the J gene lost 4 bases, with 8 bases spanning the gap. CDR1 is DFQATT, CDR2 SNEGSKA, per germline (reference sequence). CDR3 coding DNA: TGCAGTGCTAGGGTCGTCCCAGATACGCAGTATTTT. Translation: CSARVVPDTQYF.

A few counts support this clonotype. This chain uses TRBV29-1 with TRBJ2-7; D uncertain. Trimming stripped 1 base from V and 7 bases from J, with 17 bases between. This CDR3 contains 14 residues. Germline loops: CDR1 SQVTM, CDR2 ANQGSEA. This chain's CDR3 is CSVEARDAWGEQYF. The CDR3 nucleotides read TGCAGCGTTGAAGCCAGAGACGCCTGGGGTGAGCAGTACTTC.

This clonotype appeared a few times. This chain links TRBV7-9 with TRBJ2-7, with TRBD2 identical over 8 bases. The V gene's germline CDR1 is SEHNR and CDR2 FQNEAQ (reference sequence). Trimming removed 7 bases from V and 0 bases from J; junction bases left unmatched: 11. The length of the CDR3 is 16 residues. This chain's CDR3 is CASTPMSGGPSYEQYF. Here the CDR3 DNA reads TGTGCCAGCACCCCAATGAGCGGGGGCCCCTCCTACGAGCAGTACTTC.

The rearrangement uses TRBV7-9 and TRBJ1-1, with D hard to call. Germline V gene lookup returns CDR1 SEHNR and CDR2 FQNEAQ (reference sequence). The V end lost 2 bases, the J end lost 3 bases, and 7 bases lay between the germline ends. The CDR3 loop spans 13 amino acids. The CDR3 spells CASSLRQDTEAFF. For the CDR3, the DNA is TGTGCCAGCAGCTTACGGCAAGACACTGAAGCTTTCTTT. Full variable domain (missing parts from reference TRBV7-9 and TRBJ1-1): DTGVSQNPRHKITKRGQNVTFRCDPISEHNRLYWYRQTLGQGPEFLTYFQNEAQLEKSRLLSDRFSAERPKGSFSTLEIQRTEQGDSAMYLCASSLRQDTEAFFGQGTRLTVV.

Turning to this clonotype: At one boundary the junction diverges from the germline segment, which might be a read error. The chain joins TRBV19 to TRBJ2-7; 9 nucleotides match TRBD2. CDR3 size: 16 residues. Germline CDR1 is LNHDA and CDR2 is SQIVND (reference sequence). The CDR3, as DNA: TGTGCCAATAGTCCCTGGGGCGGGGGGGACCCAAATGAGCAGTACTTC. Amino acids: CANSPWGGGDPNEQYF.

The V call is TRBV6-6, the J call TRBJ2-2, with 7 bases matching TRBD1. The germline V gene has CDR1 MNHNY and CDR2 SVGAGI (reference sequence). This CDR3 contains 15 residues. J lost 3 bases, V lost 2 bases, and 3 bases had no gene match. DNA for the CDR3: TGTGCCAGCAGTTACAGGGGGCCCCACACCGGGGAGCTGTTTTTT. This translates into CASSYRGPHTGELFF.

This clonotype was seen many times. The chain employs TRBV30 and TRBJ1-2; no reliable D call. The CDR3 runs 11 residues. V lost 2 bases and J 3 bases, leaving 4 bases between the germline ends. Germline CDR1 and CDR2: GTSNPN and SVGIG (reference sequence). The CDR3 nucleotides read TGTGCCTGGAGTATGGACTATGGCTACACCTTC. This sequence encodes CAWSMDYGYTF.

This clonotype was observed a single time. J is TRBJ2-5 and V is TRBV21-1; the DNA was not used to check the table's D call, TRBD2. TRBV21-1 is a pseudogene. The CDR3 is made up of 16 amino acids. CDR3 DNA: TGTGCCAGCAGCAAAGCCCTCCAGGGGGAGGGGGAGACCCAGTACTTC. This sequence encodes CASSKALQGEGETQYF.

This clonotype was counted many times. The chain links TRBV5-4 to TRBJ2-7; 7 nucleotides match TRBD2. Germline-derived CDR1 and CDR2 are SGHNT and YYREEE (reference sequence). CDR3 length: 14 amino acids. With V trimmed by 4 bases and J by 0 bases, 4 bases remained unmatched. DNA for the CDR3: TGTGCCAGCAGCCCCTGGGGGGGCTCCTACGAGCAGTACTTC. Its protein product is CASSPWGGSYEQYF.

The V and J genes are TRBV7-2 and TRBJ2-5, with 12 bases aligning to TRBD1. V lost 5 bases, J lost 0 bases, and 16 bases stayed unmatched. Per germline, CDR1 SGHTA and CDR2 FQGNSA. CDR3 length: 20 residues. The CDR3 DNA reads as TGTGCCAGCAGCATCAGTCTCGGGACAGGGGGCCTCAGGTACCAAGAGACCCAGTACTTC. Translating gives CASSISLGTGGLRYQETQYF.

As for this clonotype: A clone one base away is much larger, so this may be a read error. The V and J genes are TRBV7-3 and TRBJ2-3; TRBD2 matches 8 bases. The germline gives CDR1 SGHTA, CDR2 FQGTGA. The CDR3 has 15 residues. V lost 2 bases to trimming and J lost 5 bases; unmatched junction nucleotides: 6. Here the CDR3 reads CASSLRGGFIDTQYF. The CDR3 DNA reads TGTGCCAGCAGCTTACGCGGGGGGTTCATAGATACGCAGTATTTT.